This T cell receptor (beta chain) was captured in a study of radiotherapy plus CTLA-4 blockade in lung cancer (dated by TCRdb to 2017 to 2018). Some background on the complete study: Among enrolled patients, 15% to 20% had an objective response and about 30% reached disease control.

Library preparation was by the immunoSEQ multiplex PCR assay. TCRdb obtained this table from immuneACCESS and retained in-frame rearrangements with V and J assigned. These tables miss some clones; where compared with another copy, unresolved V genes account for less than half of the shortfall, and the remainder is unexplained. The table for this sample lists about 28,000 clones; 65% to 80% of them were counted only once. The top ten hold approximately 7.7% of the sample. From a lookup of the germline V gene, CDR1 and CDR2 are WSHSY and SAAADI. A distance of 7 bases separates the germline ends of V and J, which lose 0 bases and 5 bases respectively. The CDR3 holds 13 amino acids from the cysteine to the phenylalanine. The sequence is cut down to CDR3 DNA, 39 bases in frame from base 1. As regards this clone: Its antigen remains undetermined. No base quality information exists; no much larger clone differs at one position.

Study-wide conclusions, independent of this receptor: After treatment with radiotherapy and ipilimumab, TCR clones that originated in tumors expanded in peripheral blood. Increased serum interferon-beta after radiation, together with early dynamic changes in blood T cell clones, were reported to be the strongest predictors of response.

In this study, focal radiation therapy paired with CTLA-4 blockade (ipilimumab) was tested in patients who had chemo-refractory metastatic non-small-cell lung cancer. The sequence is built from TRBV10-2 and TRBJ1-1; the D segment could be TRBD1, given 6 matching bases. The sequence was obtained from a human donor with non-small cell lung cancer who had stable disease on radiotherapy plus ipilimumab. The sequencing here drew on peripheral blood, taken from a patient treated with radiotherapy plus ipilimumab. The DNA sequence follows: TGCGCCAGCAGTGAGTCAGGGGGAACTGAAGCTTTCTTT. Protein translation: CASSESGGTEAFF.